The sample holds a few counts of the clone carrying this T cell receptor beta chain. The record originates from a study of T cells after yellow fever vaccination. TCRdb reprocessed the 5' RACE reads via MiXCR and lists one record per CDR3 protein. The repertoire holds under 300,000 distinct CDR3 sequences, over 10% seen once, with roughly 0.5% in the top ten. Trimming took 0 bases from V and 1 from J, leaving 11 bases between them. Looked up from germline, CDR1 is SGHRS and CDR2 is YFSETQ. The CDR3 sequence is 15 residues long. This rearrangement joins TRBV5-1 to TRBJ2-7; D is undetermined. Sequencing was performed on CD4+ T cells sorted from PBMCs, taken 45 days after the yellow fever booster vaccination. The sequence was collected from a man aged 25-40 years who received the YFV17D yellow fever vaccine. This CDR3 is CASSLGPQLSYEQYF. CDR3 DNA sequence: TGCGCCAGCAGCTTGGGACCGCAGCTATCCTACGAGCAGTACTTC.